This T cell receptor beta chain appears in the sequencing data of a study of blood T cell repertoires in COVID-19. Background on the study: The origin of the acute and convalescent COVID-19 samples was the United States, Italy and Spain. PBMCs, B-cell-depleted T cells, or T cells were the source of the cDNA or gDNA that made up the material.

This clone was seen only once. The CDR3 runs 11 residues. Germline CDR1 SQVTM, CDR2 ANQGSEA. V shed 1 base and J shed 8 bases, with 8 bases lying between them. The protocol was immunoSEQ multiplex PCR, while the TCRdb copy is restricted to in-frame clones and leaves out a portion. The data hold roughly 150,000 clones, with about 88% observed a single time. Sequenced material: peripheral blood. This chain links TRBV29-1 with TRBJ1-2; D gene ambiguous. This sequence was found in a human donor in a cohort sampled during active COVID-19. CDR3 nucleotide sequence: TGCAGCGTTGAAGGGGAGGTGGGCTACACCTTC. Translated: CSVEGEVGYTF. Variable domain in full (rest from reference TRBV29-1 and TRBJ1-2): SAVISQKPSRDICQRGTSLTIQCQVDSQVTMMFWYRQQPGQSLTLIATANQGSEATYESGFVIDKFPISRPNLTFSTLTVSNMSPEDSSIYLCSVEGEVGYTFGSGTRLTVV.